The 20 T cell receptor beta chains below were found in one sample sequenced in a study of T cell changes during pregnancy in multiple sclerosis (dated by TCRdb to the late 2010s). Receptor libraries were prepared by the immunoSEQ multiplex PCR assay. TCRdb limited this immuneACCESS table to in-frame rearrangements with V and J called. A share of clones is missing; checked studies link under half to unresolved V genes, and the rest is unexplained. The sample table shows roughly 42,000 clones, and 80% to 90% are seen once. The top ten clonotypes cover more than 0.55% of the sample. The sequencing here drew on CD4+ T cells from peripheral blood mononuclear cells, taken in the first trimester of pregnancy. These receptors were collected from a female donor with multiple sclerosis, enrolled in a pregnancy study.

V gene TRBV25-1 combines with J gene TRBJ1-1, with 9 nucleotides matching TRBD1. The germline CDR1 and CDR2 sequences are MGHDK and SYGVNS. Unmatched junction bases numbered 4, after V lost 4 bases and J lost 1 base. The CDR3 runs 15 residues. As DNA, the CDR3 is TGTGCCAGCAGTGGAACAGGGGGCAGGAACACTGAAGCTTTCTTT. Its translation: CASSGTGGRNTEAFF. Drawing the rest from reference TRBV25-1 and TRBJ1-1, the complete variable domain is EADIYQTPRYLVIGTGKKITLECSQTMGHDKMYWYQQDPGMELHLIHYSYGVNSTEKGDLSSESTVSRIRTEHFPLTLESARPSHTSQYLCASSGTGGRNTEAFFGQGTRLTVV.

The genes are TRBV6-1 and TRBJ2-7; 11 nucleotides match TRBD2. The CDR3 totals 15 residues. The V gene end was trimmed by 2 bases and the J gene end by 7 bases; junction bases not matched to a gene: 7. The germline V gene has CDR1 MNHNS and CDR2 SASEGT. In nucleotides, the CDR3 is TGTGCCAGCAGTGAAAAAGGTCTAGCGGGAGGAGAGCAGTACTTC. This codes for CASSEKGLAGGEQYF.

This rearrangement joins TRBV13 to TRBJ2-2; TRBD1 aligns across 7 bases. Trimming took 5 bases from V and 1 from J; bases not matched to a gene: 4. The CDR3 runs to 15 residues. Per the germline V gene, CDR1 is PRHDT and CDR2 is FYEKMQ (reference sequence). As DNA, the CDR3 is TGTGCCAGCAGCCTCGGGACAGTGAACACCGGGGAGCTGTTTTTT. Its protein is CASSLGTVNTGELFF. Full variable domain (outside the CDR3, taken from reference TRBV13 and TRBJ2-2): AAGVIQSPRHLIKEKRETATLKCYPIPRHDTVYWYQQGPGQDPQFLISFYEKMQSDKGSIPDRFSAQQFSDYHSELNMSSLELGDSALYFCASSLGTVNTGELFFGEGSRLTVL.

The chain employs TRBV27 and TRBJ1-1; D is unresolved. Per the germline V gene, CDR1 is MNHEY and CDR2 is SMNVEV (reference sequence). The ends were cut back, 0 bases at V and 5 bases at J, with 10 bases in the middle. This CDR3 has 14 residues. The CDR3 DNA reads TGTGCCAGCAGTTTATCCGGGGAATGGACTGAAGCTTTCTTT. As protein: CASSLSGEWTEAFF.

The CDR3 DNA reads as TGTGCCTGGAGTGTGGCTAGCGGGGTTGGTGAGCAGTTCTTC. It yields the protein CAWSVASGVGEQFF. This rearrangement joins TRBV30 to TRBJ2-1; 9 bases are a match to TRBD2. Unmatched junction bases numbered 6, after V lost 0 bases and J lost 9 bases. This CDR3 comprises 14 residues. Germline values: CDR1 GTSNPN, CDR2 SVGIG (reference sequence).

The chain combines TRBV9 with TRBJ1-1; D call uncertain. This CDR3 spans 14 amino acids. CDR1 is SGDLS, CDR2 YYNGEE, per germline. The V end lost 0 bases, the J end lost 5 bases, and 11 bases lay between the germline ends. The CDR3 reads CASSVGEGITEAFF. For the CDR3, the DNA is TGTGCCAGCAGCGTAGGGGAGGGAATTACTGAAGCTTTCTTT. The full variable domain, with the rest looked up from reference TRBV9 and TRBJ1-1, is DSGVTQTPKHLITATGQRVTLRCSPRSGDLSVYWYQQSLDQGLQFLIQYYNGEERAKGNILERFSAQQFPDLHSELNLSSLELGDSALYFCASSVGEGITEAFFGQGTRLTVV.

V gene TRBV20-1 combines with J gene TRBJ2-1, with unresolved D. CDR1 and CDR2 from the germline V gene are DFQATT and SNEGSKA (reference sequence). The CDR3 has 11 residues. Trimming pared 6 bases from V and 8 bases from J, leaving 11 bases between. This CDR3 is CSALGDHEQFF. The DNA of the CDR3 is TGCAGTGCCCTCGGAGACCATGAGCAGTTCTTC.

This clone was recorded once. This rearrangement joins TRBV19 to TRBJ2-1; TRBD1 agrees at 8 bases. This CDR3 contains 15 residues. After removal of 7 bases from V and 7 bases from J, the junction contained 12 bases not matched to a gene. Germline V lookup: CDR1 LNHDA, CDR2 SQIVND (reference sequence). The CDR3 sequence: CASTDGWTGRNEQFF. In DNA form, the CDR3 reads TGTGCCAGTACCGATGGATGGACAGGGAGAAATGAGCAGTTCTTC.

This clone is a singleton in its sample. This chain connects TRBV18 to TRBJ2-5; tentatively, D is TRBD1 (6 bases). Germline-derived CDR1 and CDR2 are KGHSH and LQKENI. V was clipped by 2 bases and J by 2 bases, with 12 bases between them. The CDR3 is 15 residues long. CDR3 nucleotides: TGTGCCAGCTCACCAGTTCTAGGACAGCAAGAGACCCAGTACTTC. It specifies CASSPVLGQQETQYF.

The V call is TRBV6-4, the J call TRBJ1-4; 8 positions agree with TRBD1. There are 18 residues in the CDR3. Germline CDR1 is MRHNA and CDR2 is SNTAGT. J lost 6 bases, V lost 0 bases, and 12 bases had no gene match. CDR3 in amino acids: CASSDSSQGALFYEKLFF. The DNA of the CDR3 is TGTGCCAGCAGTGACTCGAGTCAGGGGGCGTTATTCTATGAAAAACTGTTTTTT.

This clone was seen a handful of times. V usage is TRBV29-1 and J usage is TRBJ2-3, with a possible D match to TRBD2 (6 bases). CDR3 length: 15 residues. Trimming left V 2 bases short and J 0 bases short, with 12 bases between. Per the germline V gene, CDR1 is SQVTM and CDR2 is ANQGSEA. CDR3: CSVERTGTSTDTQYF. CDR3 in DNA: TGCAGCGTTGAAAGGACCGGGACTAGCACAGATACGCAGTATTTT.

The chain combines TRBV2 with TRBJ2-5, with D possibly TRBD2 on 6 matching bases. V was cut by 0 bases and J by 5 bases, with 19 bases left in between. The CDR3 runs 17 residues. CDR1 and CDR2 from the germline V gene are SNHLY and FYNNEI. DNA for the CDR3: TGTGCCAGCAGTGAAGCGAAACTAGCCCGAGGTGCGGAGACCCAGTACTTC. Residues: CASSEAKLARGAETQYF.

The chain uses TRBV5-4 and TRBJ2-3, with TRBD2 as a possible D gene (5 bases). Germline loops: CDR1 SGHNT, CDR2 YYREEE (reference sequence). V lost 1 base, J lost 5 bases, and 20 bases lay in between. This CDR3 is 17 amino acids long. CDR3 sequence (DNA): TGTGCCAGCAGCTTGTCCGGGAAGAGGCCACACGTAGATACGCAGTATTTT. Translation: CASSLSGKRPHVDTQYF.

The V and J genes are TRBV4-1 and TRBJ1-2; 8 bases align to TRBD1. V shed 0 bases, J shed 4 bases, and the junction held 10 bases outside the gene matches. Germline lookup yields CDR1 MGHRA and CDR2 YSYEKL. This CDR3 is built from 17 residues. The CDR3 loop is CASSQETGAVRAYGYTF. Written as DNA, the CDR3 is TGCGCCAGCAGCCAAGAGACAGGGGCAGTCCGCGCCTATGGCTACACCTTC.

The J gene is TRBJ2-3, the V gene TRBV28, with 7 positions matching TRBD2. The CDR3 extends over 16 amino acids. CDR1 is MDHEN and CDR2 is SYDVKM in the germline V gene. J lost 0 bases, V lost 8 bases, and 11 bases had no gene match. The CDR3 is CASPPRASGSTDTQYF. CDR3 sequence (DNA): TGTGCCAGCCCCCCCCGGGCTAGCGGTAGCACAGATACGCAGTATTTT.

As concerns this clone: Sequence at one end of the junction differs from germline and may be a read error. The CDR3 bases are TGTGCTAGCAGCTTAAGGCTAGCGGGAGGGCCTCGGAACACCGGGGAGCTGTTTTTT. Translating gives CASSLRLAGGPRNTGELFF. V and J are TRBV7-7 and TRBJ2-2; 12 bases match TRBD2. CDR1 SSHAT and CDR2 FNYEAQ come from the germline V gene (reference sequence). CDR3 size: 19 residues. Looking up the rest from reference TRBV7-7 and TRBJ2-2 gives the full variable domain: GAGVSQSPRYKVTKRGQDVTLRCDPISSHATLYWYQQALGQGPEFLTYFNYEAQPDKSGLPSDRFSAERPEGSISTLTIQRTEQRDSAMYRCASSLRLAGGPRNTGELFFGEGSRLTVL.

The genes are TRBV28 and TRBJ2-5; a weak D match, TRBD2 (6 bases). Per germline, CDR1 MDHEN and CDR2 SYDVKM. The CDR3 covers 16 residues. The V end lost 3 bases, the J end lost 1 base, and 15 bases lay between the germline ends. In DNA form, the CDR3 reads TGTGCCAGCAGTTTTGGCCCGTATAGCGGCCAAGAGACCCAGTACTTC. It specifies CASSFGPYSGQETQYF. The full variable domain, with the rest looked up from reference TRBV28 and TRBJ2-5, is DVKVTQSSRYLVKRTGEKVFLECVQDMDHENMFWYRQDPGLGLRLIYFSYDVKMKEKGDIPEGYSVSREKKERFSLILESASTNQTSMYLCASSFGPYSGQETQYFGPGTRLLVL.

This chain joins TRBV27 and TRBJ1-5; D is possibly TRBD1 (5 bases). There are 16 residues in the CDR3. CDR1 MNHEY and CDR2 SMNVEV come from the germline V gene (reference sequence). V dropped 6 bases and J dropped 3 bases, with 18 bases sitting between them. The CDR3 DNA is TGTGCCAGCAGCCCTTCGCCGGGACTCCACAATCAGCCCCAGCATTTT. Its translation: CASSPSPGLHNQPQHF.

This chain links TRBV14 with TRBJ2-4, with 12 bases identical to TRBD2. CDR1 and CDR2 (germline): SGHDN, FVKESK. V lost 5 bases, J lost 0 bases, and 8 bases stayed unmatched. The CDR3 covers 18 residues. CDR3 DNA sequence: TGTGCCAGCAGCAAGACTAGCGGGAGTGGACTAGCCAAAAACATTCAGTACTTC. Translating it yields CASSKTSGSGLAKNIQYF.

This clone was seen just once. The chain is built from TRBV28 and TRBJ2-1, with TRBD2 identical over 8 bases. Trimming took 3 bases from V and 8 from J; bases not matched to a gene: 9. Germline assignment: CDR1 MDHEN and CDR2 SYDVKM. This CDR3 has 15 residues. Written as DNA, the CDR3 is TGTGCCAGCAGTTTGGGTAGCGGGGTTATACATGAGCAGTTCTTC. The encoded protein is CASSLGSGVIHEQFF.